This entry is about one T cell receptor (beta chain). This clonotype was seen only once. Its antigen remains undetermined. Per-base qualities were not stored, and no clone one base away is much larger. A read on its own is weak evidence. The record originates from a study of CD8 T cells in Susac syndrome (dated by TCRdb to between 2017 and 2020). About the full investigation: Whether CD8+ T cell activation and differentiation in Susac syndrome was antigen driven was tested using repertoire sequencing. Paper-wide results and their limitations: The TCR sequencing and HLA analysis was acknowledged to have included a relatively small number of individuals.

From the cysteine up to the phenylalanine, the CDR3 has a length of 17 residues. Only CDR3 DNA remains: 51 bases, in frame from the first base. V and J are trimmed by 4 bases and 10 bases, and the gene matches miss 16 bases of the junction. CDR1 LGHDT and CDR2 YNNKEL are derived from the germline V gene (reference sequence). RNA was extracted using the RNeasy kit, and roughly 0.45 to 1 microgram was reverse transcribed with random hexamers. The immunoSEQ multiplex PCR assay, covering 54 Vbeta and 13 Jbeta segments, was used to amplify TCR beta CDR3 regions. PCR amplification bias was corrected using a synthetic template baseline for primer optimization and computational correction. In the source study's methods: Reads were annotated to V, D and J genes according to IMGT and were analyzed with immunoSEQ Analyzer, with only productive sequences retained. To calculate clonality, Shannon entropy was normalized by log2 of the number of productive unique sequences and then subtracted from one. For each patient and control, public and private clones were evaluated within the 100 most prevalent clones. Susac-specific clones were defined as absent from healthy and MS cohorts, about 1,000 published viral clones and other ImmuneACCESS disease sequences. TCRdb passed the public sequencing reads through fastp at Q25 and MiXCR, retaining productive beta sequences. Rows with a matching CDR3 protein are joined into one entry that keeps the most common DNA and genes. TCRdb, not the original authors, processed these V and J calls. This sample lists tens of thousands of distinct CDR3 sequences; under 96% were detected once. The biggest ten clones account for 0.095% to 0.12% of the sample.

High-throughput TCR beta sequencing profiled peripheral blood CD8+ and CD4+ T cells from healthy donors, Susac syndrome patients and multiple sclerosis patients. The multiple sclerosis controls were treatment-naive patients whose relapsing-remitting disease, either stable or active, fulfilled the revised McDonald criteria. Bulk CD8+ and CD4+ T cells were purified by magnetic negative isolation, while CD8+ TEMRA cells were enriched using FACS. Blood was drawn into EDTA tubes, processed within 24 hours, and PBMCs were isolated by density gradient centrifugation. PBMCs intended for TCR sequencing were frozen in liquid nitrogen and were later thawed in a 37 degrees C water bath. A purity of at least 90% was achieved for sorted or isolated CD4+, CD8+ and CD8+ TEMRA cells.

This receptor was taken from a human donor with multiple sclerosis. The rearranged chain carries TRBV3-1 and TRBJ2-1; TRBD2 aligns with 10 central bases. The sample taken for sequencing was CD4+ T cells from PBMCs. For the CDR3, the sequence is CASSPPRGAGGSREQFF. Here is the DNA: TGTGCCAGCAGCCCACCGCGGGGAGCGGGGGGGTCACGAGAGCAGTTCTTC.